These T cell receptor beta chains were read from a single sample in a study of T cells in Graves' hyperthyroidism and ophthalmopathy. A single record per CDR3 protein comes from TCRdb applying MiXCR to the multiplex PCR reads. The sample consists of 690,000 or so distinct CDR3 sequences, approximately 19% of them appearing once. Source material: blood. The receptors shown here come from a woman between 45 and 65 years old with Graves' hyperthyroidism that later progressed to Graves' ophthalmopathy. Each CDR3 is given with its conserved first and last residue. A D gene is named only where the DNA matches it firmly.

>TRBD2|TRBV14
CASSQSGLAGGPGSYNEQFF
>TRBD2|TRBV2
CASSARTSGETQYF
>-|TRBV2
CASSDTGRQPQHF
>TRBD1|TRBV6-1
CASSAPTGAGQPQHF
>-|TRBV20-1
CSARDGSVITNQPQHF
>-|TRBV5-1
CASSLEQVVNTEAFF
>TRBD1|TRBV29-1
CSVTGQVNEKLFF
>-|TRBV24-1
CATSETRGGVMGETQYF
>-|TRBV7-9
CASTLGGTYEQYF
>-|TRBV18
CASSPLGPAVGQPQHF
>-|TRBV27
CASSFNGGSYGYTF
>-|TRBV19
CASSIGGGGKQPQHF
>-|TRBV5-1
CASSFYRTANTGELFF
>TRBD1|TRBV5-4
CASNSQQTGDRAFF
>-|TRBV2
CASITGTDLGGYTF
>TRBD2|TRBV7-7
CASSLIGLAGTGELFF
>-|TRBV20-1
CSARENTEAFF
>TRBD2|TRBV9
CASSVAPSGGGWDEQFF
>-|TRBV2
CASCTGRGGQPQHF
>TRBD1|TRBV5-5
CASSHNRGQGSVSYEQYF
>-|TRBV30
CAWSSAYGYTF
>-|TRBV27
CASSFLGGAQETQYF
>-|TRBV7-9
CASGKDRTSGYTF
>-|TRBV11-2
CASSLIGSRGYTF
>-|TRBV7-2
CASMGPLTGELFF
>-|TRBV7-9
CASRPRGLMNTEAFF
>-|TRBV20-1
CSARVAGSYEQYF
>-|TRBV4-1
CASSLWPGDTGELFF